Below are 5 T cell receptor beta chains sequenced from a single sample in a study of beta chain features in type 1 diabetes. The entirety of the isolated RNA underwent reverse transcription, so expressed TCRB transcripts were sequenced. The assay was immunoSEQ multiplex PCR, and TCRdb's table has in-frame clones only and misses some. The sample shows 330,000 or so clones, about 20% of them seen only once. Sequenced input: naive CD4+ T cells from blood. The receptor source for this set is a woman between 18 and 29 years old in good health.

In its sample, this clone was seen a few times. This sequence joins TRBV2 and TRBJ2-5, with a possible D match to TRBD2 (6 bases). Trimming stripped 6 bases from V and 2 bases from J, with 7 bases between. The CDR3 is made up of 12 amino acids. The germline gives CDR1 SNHLY, CDR2 FYNNEI. The chain's CDR3 is CASSGGQETQYF. The DNA of the CDR3 is TGTGCCAGCAGCGGGGGTCAAGAGACCCAGTACTTC.

The rearrangement uses TRBV7-9 and TRBJ2-1; no firm D call. Germline V gene data show CDR1 as SEHNR and CDR2 as FQNEAQ (reference sequence). The CDR3 sequence is 17 residues long. Trimming cost V 4 bases and J 3 bases, with 19 bases left between them. The CDR3 DNA reads as TGTGCCAGCAGCTCGGCGACTGTCCGCAAAGTCTACAATGAGCAGTTCTTC. Translating it yields CASSSATVRKVYNEQFF.

The genes are TRBV4-1 and TRBJ2-3; 15 bases fit TRBD2. The CDR3 runs 16 residues. J lost 8 bases, V lost 4 bases, and 7 bases had no gene match. The germline CDR1 and CDR2 sequences are MGHRA and YSYEKL. The CDR3 region is CASSLGLAGGVGTQYF. CDR3 coding DNA: TGCGCCAGCAGCCTGGGACTAGCGGGAGGAGTGGGTACGCAGTATTTT.

The chain employs TRBV9 and TRBJ2-5, with a tentative D call TRBD1 (6 bases). The CDR3 consists of 11 residues. Trimming shortened V by 4 bases and J by 9 bases, and 10 bases separated the two germline ends. In germline, CDR1 is SGDLS, CDR2 YYNGEE. The CDR3 sequence is CASSSQGPQYF. The CDR3 DNA reads as TGTGCCAGCAGCTCCCAGGGGCCCCAGTACTTC.

The rearrangement uses TRBV7-9 and TRBJ2-3, with 9 nucleotides matching TRBD1. The trim removed 5 bases at V and 6 bases at J, leaving 9 bases unmatched. The CDR3 runs 15 residues. Germline lookup yields CDR1 SEHNR and CDR2 FQNEAQ (reference sequence). Here the CDR3 DNA reads TGTGCCAGCAGCATTAACAGGGGGCTGAGGGATACGCAGTATTTT. It yields the protein CASSINRGLRDTQYF.